Listed below are T cell receptor beta chains from one sample, sequenced in a study of response to subunit inactivated influenza vaccine. TCRdb reprocessed the RT-PCR reads with MiXCR, giving one entry per CDR3 protein. This table holds some 200,000 distinct CDR3 sequences, about an eighth found once. This sample also belongs to another study, concerning T cells expressing NK-cell markers.

This specimen consisted of CD8+ T cells sorted from PBMCs, obtained about 12 days after vaccination. The receptors derive from a man in his fifties who received an inactivated influenza vaccine. CDR3s include the opening cysteine and the closing phenylalanine or tryptophan. Only some rows state a clone size, as once, few, many or a class for expanded clones.

TRBJ2-7 | - | TRBV29-1 | CSVWDSASYEQYF
TRBJ2-1 | - | TRBV19 | CATRGTSMAEQFF
TRBJ2-3 | many | TRBV20-1 | CSARSASGVTDTQYF
TRBJ2-7 | - | TRBV7-9 | CGSSFGLTRYEQYF
TRBJ2-2 | few | TRBV7-8 | CASSLGTVTGELFF
TRBJ1-5 | many | TRBV7-8 | CASSQDRTSNQPQHF
TRBJ1-3 | - | TRBV9 | CASSPTGAPGNTIYF
TRBJ2-3 | - | TRBV6-5 | CASSYFDRTRDTDTQYF
TRBJ1-2 | - | TRBV11-2 | CASSFGNYGYTF
TRBJ2-5 | - | TRBV6-2/TRBV6-3 | CASSYHLPGLAGAYQETQYF
TRBJ1-1 | - | TRBV19 | CASSIDGALNTEAFF
TRBJ2-3 | few | TRBV27 | CASTKGLAGARRTDTQYF
TRBJ1-4 | - | TRBV7-9 | CASSLSLGGAWEKLFF
TRBJ2-4 | few | TRBV12-3/TRBV12-4 | CASSSPGGSLYSFQYF
TRBJ2-1 | - | TRBV11-1 | CASSLFVGGGSYNEQFF
TRBJ2-1 | few | TRBV5-1 | CASSLAVVGISYNEQFF
TRBJ1-6 | few | TRBV28 | CASSFAVGSNSPLHF
TRBJ2-3 | - | TRBV3-1 | CASSQVSGGPTDTQYF
TRBJ2-5 | few | TRBV20-1 | CSARWASAQETQYF
TRBJ2-1 | - | TRBV30 | CAWSVRAGAIYNEQFF
TRBJ2-2 | few | TRBV4-3 | CASSQSFPDSTGELFF
TRBJ1-1 | - | TRBV6-2/TRBV6-3 | CASSYTRTGGNTEAFF
TRBJ2-7 | many | TRBV29-1 | CSVEDPVGIGQYF
TRBJ1-4 | many | TRBV7-9 | CASSLESNEKLFF
TRBJ2-7 | - | TRBV9 | CASSVAVYQPTYEQYF
TRBJ2-7 | few | TRBV2 | CASSAGQAATYEQYF
TRBJ1-6 | few | TRBV7-9 | CASNQLTGVLNSPLHF
TRBJ2-7 | many | TRBV12-3/TRBV12-4 | CASSFRSSYEQYF
TRBJ2-5 | few | TRBV7-2 | CASSAERTLLQETQYF
TRBJ2-2 | few | TRBV10-3 | CAIKRATGELFF
TRBJ2-5 | many | TRBV10-3 | CAISVGLRETQYF
TRBJ2-7 | - | TRBV27 | CASSPLGKAGPYEQYF
TRBJ2-7 | few | TRBV7-2 | CASSLVTDSPYEQYF
TRBJ2-5 | many | TRBV24-1 | CATSDLRGETQYF
TRBJ2-1 | - | TRBV11-1 | CASTSGTSGGAAYNEQFF
TRBJ1-2 | - | TRBV14 | CASSQDTGINYGYTF
TRBJ2-7 | - | TRBV12-3/TRBV12-4 | CASRGSGSSYEQYF
TRBJ1-1 | - | TRBV30 | CAWRLEHLNTEAFF
TRBJ1-2 | few | TRBV9 | CASSTSGGSYGYTF
TRBJ2-5 | - | TRBV27 | CASSLSLGLRETQYF
TRBJ2-7 | - | TRBV29-1 | CSVEEGISGLTYEQYF
TRBJ1-5 | - | TRBV6-2/TRBV6-3 | CASSRTEYNQPQHF
TRBJ2-3 | few | TRBV6-4 | CASRRYAGQGTDTQYF